These T cell receptor beta chains were read from a single sample in a study of OX40 agonist ivuxolimab in advanced cancers. Repertoires were generated with immunoSEQ multiplex PCR, while TCRdb's copy carries only in-frame clones and drops some. The sample contains roughly 76,000 clones, about 94% of which appear only once. Specimen: CD4+ or CD8+ T cells sorted from blood, collected in a trial of the OX40 agonist ivuxolimab. The receptor set was obtained from an adult with an advanced solid tumor such as melanoma, head and neck, liver or kidney cancer. Each CDR3 is given with its conserved first and last residue. D genes are given only for firm matches. Some rows mark clone size as missing; the rest say once, few, many or name a class of expanded clone.

len: 16
abundance: NA
j_gene: TRBJ2-1
v_gene: TRBV5-1
d_gene: TRBD2
CDR3nt: TGCGCCAGCAGTCCTACTAGCGGGGGAAACTACAATGAGCAGTTCTTC
CDR3aa: CASSPTSGGNYNEQFF

len: 12
abundance: once
j_gene: TRBJ1-1
v_gene: TRBV19
d_gene: NA
CDR3nt: TGTGCCAGTAGTATTGCGTGGACTGAAGCTTTCTTT
CDR3aa: CASSIAWTEAFF

len: 11
abundance: NA
j_gene: TRBJ1-1
v_gene: TRBV6-5
d_gene: TRBD1
CDR3nt: TGTGCCAGCAGCGCGACAGGGGGTGCTTTCTTT
CDR3aa: CASSATGGAFF

len: 14
abundance: NA
j_gene: TRBJ1-5
v_gene: TRBV27
d_gene: TRBD1
CDR3nt: TGTGCCAGCAGTTTCTCAGGGGGAGGTCAGCCCCAGCATTTT
CDR3aa: CASSFSGGGQPQHF

len: 17
abundance: NA
j_gene: TRBJ1-2
v_gene: TRBV29-1
d_gene: NA
CDR3nt: TGCAGCGTTGAAGATCAGGCCGAGCTTCGGGGGACGGGGGGCTACACCTTC
CDR3aa: CSVEDQAELRGTGGYTF

len: 14
abundance: NA
j_gene: TRBJ1-3
v_gene: TRBV6-5
d_gene: NA
CDR3nt: TGTGCCAGCAGTAAGTCAGGGACTGGAAACACCATATATTTT
CDR3aa: CASSKSGTGNTIYF

len: 13
abundance: NA
j_gene: TRBJ2-7
v_gene: TRBV5-6
d_gene: NA
CDR3nt: TGTGCCAGCAGCCCAGGTGAAGCCTACGAGCAGTACTTC
CDR3aa: CASSPGEAYEQYF

len: 15
abundance: NA
j_gene: TRBJ2-7
v_gene: TRBV5-1
d_gene: NA
CDR3nt: TGCGCCAGCAGCTTGGGGATCGGCATGGGGGACGAGCAGTACTTC
CDR3aa: CASSLGIGMGDEQYF

len: 14
abundance: NA
j_gene: TRBJ2-7
v_gene: TRBV6-5
d_gene: TRBD1
CDR3nt: TGTGCCAGCAGGCCCCAGGGGGCAAGCCACGAGCAGTACTTC
CDR3aa: CASRPQGASHEQYF

len: 13
abundance: NA
j_gene: TRBJ2-7
v_gene: TRBV5-1
d_gene: NA
CDR3nt: TGCGCCAGCAGCTTTTCTTCCAACTACGAGCAGTACTTC
CDR3aa: CASSFSSNYEQYF

len: 14
abundance: NA
j_gene: TRBJ1-6
v_gene: TRBV11-2
d_gene: TRBD1
CDR3nt: TGTGCCAGCAGCCGTTCAGGGGGGAATTCACCCCTCCACTTT
CDR3aa: CASSRSGGNSPLHF

len: 11
abundance: NA
j_gene: TRBJ2-7
v_gene: TRBV2
d_gene: NA
CDR3nt: TGTGCCAGCAGTGACCCCTACGAGCAGTACTTC
CDR3aa: CASSDPYEQYF

len: 16
abundance: NA
j_gene: TRBJ2-3
v_gene: TRBV27
d_gene: TRBD2
CDR3nt: TGTGCCAGCAGTACCGGGACTAGCGGACCCCAGGATACGCAGTATTTT
CDR3aa: CASSTGTSGPQDTQYF

len: 17
abundance: NA
j_gene: TRBJ2-1
v_gene: TRBV9
d_gene: TRBD1
CDR3nt: TGTGCCAGCAGCGTTGCCCGACTCGTGAAGGGGGCTAATGAGCAGTTCTTC
CDR3aa: CASSVARLVKGANEQFF

len: 13
abundance: NA
j_gene: TRBJ2-7
v_gene: TRBV5-1
d_gene: NA
CDR3nt: TGCGCCAGCAGCTTGGTGGAATCCTACGAGCAGTACTTC
CDR3aa: CASSLVESYEQYF

len: 15
abundance: NA
j_gene: TRBJ2-7
v_gene: TRBV5-1
d_gene: NA
CDR3nt: TGCGCCACGAGGCACGCGATAACCGTCGTTGACGAGCAGTACTTC
CDR3aa: CATRHAITVVDEQYF

len: 11
abundance: NA
j_gene: TRBJ2-7
v_gene: TRBV29-1
d_gene: NA
CDR3nt: TGCAGCGTTTATGGGGGGCTCGAGCAGTACTTC
CDR3aa: CSVYGGLEQYF